Listed below are T cell receptor beta chains from one sample, sequenced in a study of blood T cell repertoires in COVID-19. Libraries were prepared by immunoSEQ multiplex PCR; TCRdb keeps only in-frame clonotypes and omits some of them. The sample consists of 28,000 or so clones, roughly 87% of them appearing once. Sequences were obtained from peripheral blood. These receptor sequences come from a man between 60 and 75 years old with COVID-19, enrolled during active disease. Both conserved end residues are part of each CDR3. Fields, in order: D gene, V gene, clone size, J gene, CDR3 DNA, CDR3 protein. D genes are given only for firm matches. Size is stated for part of the rows, as once, few or many counts, or as a class when the clone is expanded.

TRBD2,TRBV9,-,TRBJ2-7,TGTGCCAGCAGCTCTAGCGGGAAGGGATTGAACGAGCAGTACTTC,CASSSSGKGLNEQYF
-,TRBV28,once,TRBJ1-3,TGTGCCAGCAGTTTAATGCCAGGGTCTGGAAACACCATATATTTT,CASSLMPGSGNTIYF
TRBD2,TRBV5-1,-,TRBJ2-1,TGCGCCAGCAGCTTGGCTCCTGCGGGAGTTTACAATGAGCAGTTCTTC,CASSLAPAGVYNEQFF
TRBD2,TRBV4-1,-,TRBJ2-5,TGCGCCAGCAGCCGTAGACCCCCAGTAGCGGGACCCCTAGAGGAGACCCAGTACTTC,CASSRRPPVAGPLEETQYF
-,TRBV4-1,-,TRBJ1-5,TGCGCCAGCAGCCAAGATTGGAGTCGGAATCAGCCCCAGCATTTT,CASSQDWSRNQPQHF
-,TRBV6-4,few,TRBJ2-3,TGTGCCAGCAGTGACTTACCCCCCGGTCTGAGCACAGATACGCAGTATTTT,CASSDLPPGLSTDTQYF
-,TRBV7-9,-,TRBJ1-6,TGTGCCAGCAGCTTAGCGAGGGGGACCTCACCCCTCCACTTT,CASSLARGTSPLHF
-,TRBV28,-,TRBJ1-3,TGTGCCAGCAGTGCCCCCTCCCAGGGGTTTGGTGGAAACACCATATATTTT,CASSAPSQGFGGNTIYF
TRBD2,TRBV11-2,-,TRBJ2-7,TGTGCCAGCAGCCCCCGTCGGACTAGCGGGAGAAGGTACGAGCAGTACTTC,CASSPRRTSGRRYEQYF
-,TRBV5-4,-,TRBJ2-1,TGTGCCAGCAGCCTCGGGTCTAGCTCCTACAATGAGCAGTTCTTC,CASSLGSSSYNEQFF
TRBD1,TRBV7-9,-,TRBJ2-7,TGTGCCAGCAGCTTCAGGGGGTCCAGCTCCTACGAGCAGTACTTC,CASSFRGSSSYEQYF
TRBD1,TRBV3-1/TRBV3-2,-,TRBJ1-2,TGTGCCAGCAGCCAGTTTGTGAGAAAACAGGGGACGTCGTATGGCTACACCTTC,CASSQFVRKQGTSYGYTF
TRBD1,TRBV18,-,TRBJ1-1,TGTGCCAGCTCACCGCGGACAGGGGCAATAACTGAAGCTTTCTTT,CASSPRTGAITEAFF
-,TRBV30,-,TRBJ1-5,TGTGCCTGGGCACAGAACTCCAATCAGCCCCAGCATTTT,CAWAQNSNQPQHF
TRBD2,TRBV9,-,TRBJ2-5,TGTGCCAGCAGCGTAGCAGCGGGAGGGGTCCAAGAGACCCAGTACTTC,CASSVAAGGVQETQYF
TRBD2,TRBV3-1/TRBV3-2,-,TRBJ2-7,TGTGCCAGCAGCCAAGGATTAGCGGGAGGGAAGTACGAGCAGTACTTC,CASSQGLAGGKYEQYF
-,TRBV30,-,TRBJ1-1,TGTGCCTGGAGTTGGGGACAGAACACTGAAGCTTTCTTT,CAWSWGQNTEAFF
TRBD1,TRBV5-1,-,TRBJ1-2,TGCGCCAGCAGCTCGGGACAGGGCTTGCTGTATGGCTACACCTTC,CASSSGQGLLYGYTF
TRBD2,TRBV27,few,TRBJ2-1,TGTGCCAGCAGTCCATCGGGGACTAGCGGGCGCAATGAGCAGTTCTTC,CASSPSGTSGRNEQFF
-,TRBV5-1,-,TRBJ2-3,TGCGCCAGCAGCCTACAGGGTGCGGGAGCGGGCGATACGCAGTATTTT,CASSLQGAGAGDTQYF
TRBD1,TRBV18,-,TRBJ1-4,TGTGCCAGCTCACCACGACAGGGGGCAGAAAAACTGTTTTTT,CASSPRQGAEKLFF
-,TRBV9,-,TRBJ2-5,TGTGCCAGCAGCTCAATCGAGGCGGCCCAAGAGACCCAGTACTTC,CASSSIEAAQETQYF
TRBD1,TRBV7-9,few,TRBJ1-1,TGTGCCAGCAGCTTAGTGCCGGGACAGGGGGTTACTGAAGCTTTCTTT,CASSLVPGQGVTEAFF
TRBD2,TRBV9,-,TRBJ2-2,TGTGCCAGCAGCGGAGGGACTAGCGGGAGGTGGGAGCTGTTTTTT,CASSGGTSGRWELFF
TRBD2,TRBV5-1,once,TRBJ2-2,TGCGCCAGCAGCCTACTTCTAGCGGGAGGGTACACCGGGGAGCTGTTTTTT,CASSLLLAGGYTGELFF
TRBD1,TRBV30,once,TRBJ1-5,TGTGCATGGGGACAGGGGGGAAATCAGCCCCAGCATTTT,CAWGQGGNQPQHF
-,TRBV5-1,once,TRBJ2-7,TGCGCCAGCAGCTTGGGGCCAGGGGAAGGCTACGAGCAGTACTTC,CASSLGPGEGYEQYF
-,TRBV5-4,-,TRBJ2-5,TGTGCCAGCAGCCCCTGGACAGACCAAGAGACCCAGTACTTC,CASSPWTDQETQYF